The 7 T cell receptor beta chains listed next were all sequenced from one sample in a study of T cell clusters in autoimmune cytopenias. TRB was amplified from roughly 270 ng of peripheral blood genomic DNA per sample. TRB rearrangements were amplified by touch-down multiplex PCR with mixed TRB-A/B primers. Each CDR3 protein gets one entry in TCRdb, which reprocessed the multiplex PCR reads and gives no DNA. Found here are roughly 10,000 distinct CDR3 sequences; the top ten clones hold around a fifth. This sample was shared with a second study, whose subject was T cell repertoires in aging, cancer and after chemotherapy.

The sample comprised peripheral blood. The receptor set was obtained from a human donor in good health.

The CDR3 region is CASSKVIVGRQHSGANVLTF. V usage is TRBV21-1 and J usage is TRBJ2-6; checking the TCRdb D call of TRBD2 is not possible without DNA. TRBV21-1 is a pseudogene locus. The length of the CDR3 is 20 residues.

The V and J genes are TRBV6-1 and TRBJ1-6; the TCRdb call, TRBD1, lacks DNA for checking. The CDR3 sequence is 16 residues long. Germline assignment: CDR1 MNHNS and CDR2 SASEGT. The CDR3 is CASSYGSTGKNSPLHF.

This chain uses TRBV6-5 with TRBJ2-2. The CDR3 is 13 residues long. The germline CDR1 and CDR2 sequences are MNHEY and SVGAGI. The CDR3 sequence is CASSYPQSGELFF.

The chain employs TRBV12-3 or TRBV12-4 and TRBJ1-1; without DNA, the TCRdb call of TRBD1 cannot be checked. CDR3 length equals 13 residues. CDR3 sequence reads: CASSFQGSTEAFF.

The chain carries TRBV5-1 and TRBJ2-2. Germline V gives CDR1 SGHRS, CDR2 YFSETQ. The CDR3 sequence is 15 residues long. The CDR3 loop is CASSLGTSDTGELFF.

The gene calls are TRBV5-4 and TRBJ2-5; checking the TCRdb D call of TRBD1 is not possible without DNA. This CDR3 spans 16 amino acids. Germline V gene data show CDR1 as SGHNT and CDR2 as YYREEE (reference sequence). CDR3 region: CASSPRQGLPEETQYF.

This CDR3 is CSASLTPESPLHF. V gene TRBV20-1 combines with J gene TRBJ1-6. The CDR3 runs 13 residues. Germline CDR1 is DFQATT and CDR2 is SNEGSKA (reference sequence).